The table lists the clone carrying this T cell receptor (beta chain) with many counts. Its antigen is undetermined. One entry per CDR3 protein results from TCRdb running MiXCR on the reads. The sample lists roughly 100,000 distinct CDR3 sequences, 16% occurring once. The sample is drawn from a study of T cell repertoires in cytomegalovirus infection. Study results and caveats: Of the TCR beta families, the public ones yielded a cumulative frequency that identified carriers of CMV plus the relevant HLA.

After removal of 1 base from V and 4 bases from J, the junction contained 3 bases not matched to a gene. The germline CDR1 and CDR2 sequences are MNHNS and SASEGT. The CDR3 runs to 15 residues. This chain links TRBV6-1 with TRBJ2-7, with 11 bases fitting TRBD2. The specimen was PBMCs. The TCR sequence derives from a human donor in good health (CMV status not recorded). Some clones in this sample may be carry-over from other donors' samples. DNA of the CDR3: TGTGCCAGCAGTGAAGAGGCTAGCGGGGGGTACGAGCAGTACTTC. Translated, it gives CASSEEASGGYEQYF.